Listed below are T cell receptor beta chains from one sample, sequenced in a study of regulatory T cells in long-lasting Graves disease. TCRdb independently ran MiXCR on the multiplex PCR reads; one entry per CDR3 protein. The data show approximately 350,000 distinct CDR3 sequences, with 15% to 20% seen just once and just over 20% held by the top ten. This sample was shared with a second study, whose subject was T cells in Graves' hyperthyroidism and ophthalmopathy.

Specimen: peripheral blood mononuclear cells (PBMCs), collected at new diagnosis, from a patient treated with antithyroid drugs. All receptors derive from a woman aged 18-29 years with Graves disease. The CDR3 runs from the conserved cysteine through the conserved F or W. The D gene is left open where the match is weak. A row's size may be missing; if present it is once, few, many or a size class.

TRBD1 | many | TRBJ1-1 | TRBV3-1 | TGTGCCAGCAGCCGCGGACAGGGGTTGGCTTTCTTT | CASSRGQGLAFF
TRBD1 | NA | TRBJ2-7 | TRBV7-9 | TGTGCCAGCAGCTTAACAACCCAGGGGGCTGCCTCCTACGAGCAGTACTTC | CASSLTTQGAASYEQYF
NA | NA | TRBJ2-3 | TRBV7-3 | TGTGCCAGCAGCTTCAGAGCTAGCGCAGATACGCAGTATTTT | CASSFRASADTQYF
TRBD2 | NA | TRBJ2-1 | TRBV29-1 | TGCAGCGTTAGGACTAGCGGGGTCGGTGAGCAGTTCTTC | CSVRTSGVGEQFF
NA | many | TRBJ1-3 | TRBV11-2 | TGTGCCAGCAGCTACGGGACACTCTCTGGAAACACCATATATTTT | CASSYGTLSGNTIYF
TRBD2 | many | TRBJ2-1 | TRBV6-1 | TGTGCCAGCAGTGTCTCTAGCGGTTGGACCTACAATGAGCAGTTCTTC | CASSVSSGWTYNEQFF
NA | many | TRBJ1-1 | TRBV6-1 | TGTGCCAGCAGTGAACCGCGGGGGCAGGACACTGAAGCTTTCTTT | CASSEPRGQDTEAFF
NA | many | TRBJ2-1 | TRBV5-1 | TGCGCCAGCAGCGCTCGAAGCGGGCCCTCCTACAATGAGCAGTTCTTC | CASSARSGPSYNEQFF
TRBD1 | many | TRBJ1-1 | TRBV6-1 | TGTGCCAGCAGAACCGGGACAGGGGGGACTGAAGCTTTCTTT | CASRTGTGGTEAFF
TRBD1 | many | TRBJ2-4 | TRBV6-5 | TGTGCCAGCAGTTACGGCTCTGGACAGGGTCACATTCAGTACTTC | CASSYGSGQGHIQYF
TRBD1 | NA | TRBJ1-2 | TRBV7-9 | TGTGCCAGCAGCTCCACGGACAGGGAAACCTACACCTTC | CASSSTDRETYTF
NA | many | TRBJ2-3 | TRBV11-2 | TGTGCCAGCAGCTTACGGAGCAGCACAGATACGCAGTATTTT | CASSLRSSTDTQYF
NA | NA | TRBJ2-5 | TRBV29-1 | TGCAGCGTTGGGATCTCGGGGACCCAGTACTTC | CSVGISGTQYF
NA | many | TRBJ1-1 | TRBV12-3/TRBV12-4 | TGTGCCAGCAGGTCCGCCCTTACAGTACTTGACACTGAAGCTTTCTTT | CASRSALTVLDTEAFF
NA | many | TRBJ1-1 | TRBV4-2 | TGTGCCAGCAAAGGGAACACTGAAGCTTTCTTT | CASKGNTEAFF
TRBD1 | many | TRBJ1-5 | TRBV28 | TGTGCCAGCAGTTTATGGGTAGGGGGCGCCGGCAATCAGCCCCAGCATTTT | CASSLWVGGAGNQPQHF
TRBD2 | many | TRBJ2-1 | TRBV7-6 | TGTGCCAGCAGCCGCGGGGCAGCGGGGGGCTACAATGAGCAGTTCTTC | CASSRGAAGGYNEQFF
TRBD1 | medium-sized | TRBJ2-3 | TRBV11-3 | TGTGCCAGCAGCTCCGGACAGGGCGATACGCAGTATTTT | CASSSGQGDTQYF
TRBD2 | NA | TRBJ2-3 | TRBV19 | TGTGCCAGTAGTTACGGACTAGTTTCAGATACGCAGTATTTT | CASSYGLVSDTQYF
NA | many | TRBJ2-7 | TRBV20-1 | TGCAGTGCTACATTCAGGGGAGCCGAGCAGTACTTC | CSATFRGAEQYF
NA | many | TRBJ2-1 | TRBV7-8 | TGTGCCAGCAGCCCCCGAGGGGCAGGCAATGAGCAGTTCTTC | CASSPRGAGNEQFF
NA | NA | TRBJ2-3 | TRBV9 | TGTGCCAGCAGCGTATTCTCTTCGGACCTCACAGATACGCAGTATTTT | CASSVFSSDLTDTQYF
NA | NA | TRBJ2-2 | TRBV29-1 | TGCAGCGTTCTTGTGGGAGTCGGCGGCGGGGAGCTGTTTTTT | CSVLVGVGGGELFF
NA | few | TRBJ2-7 | TRBV20-1 | TGCAGTGCTAGAGTGGGCAGGGGAGGTATTTACGAGCAGTACTTC | CSARVGRGGIYEQYF
NA | NA | TRBJ1-6 | TRBV30 | TGTGCCTGGAGTGTAGGGGGAGATAATTCACCCCTCCACTTT | CAWSVGGDNSPLHF
NA | many | TRBJ1-1 | TRBV18 | TGTGCCAGCTCACCGTCGTGGGCGGAGGGGGGAACTGAAGCTTTCTTT | CASSPSWAEGGTEAFF
NA | many | TRBJ2-3 | TRBV28 | TGTGCCAGCAGTCCCGTCCCTCCTAGCACAGATACGCAGTATTTT | CASSPVPPSTDTQYF
TRBD2 | many | TRBJ2-7 | TRBV18 | TGTGCCAGCTCGCGGGGGACTAGCGGGAACTACGAGCAGTACTTC | CASSRGTSGNYEQYF
NA | many | TRBJ2-5 | TRBV7-9 | TGTGCCAGCAGCTACGAGACAGAGACCCAGTACTTC | CASSYETETQYF
NA | many | TRBJ1-5 | TRBV6-1 | TGTGCCAGCAGTCCAACATATCCGGCAAATCAGCCCCAGCATTTT | CASSPTYPANQPQHF
NA | many | TRBJ2-4 | TRBV11-2 | TGTGCCAGCAGCTTAGAAAACATTCAGTACTTC | CASSLENIQYF
TRBD1 | few | TRBJ2-4 | TRBV20-1 | TGCAGTGCTGGACAGGGGGCGAACATTCAGTACTTC | CSAGQGANIQYF
NA | NA | TRBJ2-5 | TRBV19 | TGTGCCAGTAGGTTAACCGTACAAGAGACCCAGTACTTC | CASRLTVQETQYF
NA | many | TRBJ2-5 | TRBV11-3 | TGTGCCAGCAGCCGGTCGGGGGAGACCCAGTACTTC | CASSRSGETQYF
TRBD2 | many | TRBJ2-5 | TRBV7-8 | TGTGCCAGCAGCTTCATCATATCGAGCGGGAGGGGCGTAGGGGAGACCCAGTACTTC | CASSFIISSGRGVGETQYF
NA | few | TRBJ1-5 | TRBV19 | TGTGCCAGTAGTATAGAAATACAGGTCCGGCAGCCCCAGCATTTT | CASSIEIQVRQPQHF
NA | NA | TRBJ2-1 | TRBV9 | TGTGCCAGCAGCGTGGGGGGAGTCAATGAGCAGTTCTTC | CASSVGGVNEQFF
NA | many | TRBJ2-7 | TRBV28 | TGTGCCAGCAGTTTACCACCCCTGGACCGTGACTCCTACGAGCAGTACTTC | CASSLPPLDRDSYEQYF
NA | many | TRBJ2-3 | TRBV18 | TGTGCCAGCTCACCGTCCGGGTGGGGGTTAAGCACAGATACGCAGTATTTT | CASSPSGWGLSTDTQYF
TRBD1 | NA | TRBJ1-6 | TRBV7-2 | TGTGCCAGCAGCCCGGACAGGGGGAGTAATTCACCCCTCCACTTT | CASSPDRGSNSPLHF
NA | many | TRBJ1-1 | TRBV30 | TGTGCCTGGAGTGTGGGGCTTAAGCCGAACACTGAAGCTTTCTTT | CAWSVGLKPNTEAFF
NA | NA | TRBJ2-2 | TRBV24-1 | TGTGCCACCAGTGATTTCCTTCCGGGGGCGGTCTGGAACACCGGGGAGCTGTTTTTT | CATSDFLPGAVWNTGELFF
NA | NA | TRBJ1-1 | TRBV10-3 | TGTGCCATCAGTGGACCGGGACACCTGAACACTGAAGCTTTCTTT | CAISGPGHLNTEAFF
NA | many | TRBJ1-1 | TRBV7-9 | TGTGCCAGCAGCTTAGAGGGGGGGATGAACACTGAAGCTTTCTTT | CASSLEGGMNTEAFF
TRBD2 | NA | TRBJ2-7 | TRBV14 | TGTGCCAGCAGCCCCCGGGGGGGAGGCGAGCAGTACTTC | CASSPRGGGEQYF
TRBD2 | many | TRBJ2-2 | TRBV5-1 | TGCGCCAGCACCGGACTAGCGGGACCGAACACCGGGGAGCTGTTTTTT | CASTGLAGPNTGELFF
NA | many | TRBJ2-3 | TRBV11-2 | TGTGCCAGCAGCTTAACCCTTACCCGGGGTCTCGGAACAGATACGCAGTATTTT | CASSLTLTRGLGTDTQYF
NA | many | TRBJ2-5 | TRBV5-1 | TGCGCCAGCAGCTTGTATCGTGGAGAGACCCAGTACTTC | CASSLYRGETQYF
TRBD2 | few | TRBJ2-7 | TRBV29-1 | TGCAGCGTTACTAGCGGTCCGAGTCGGGAGCAGTACTTC | CSVTSGPSREQYF
NA | NA | TRBJ2-1 | TRBV5-4 | TGTGCCAGCAGCCAGGACAGAGAGCAGTTCTTC | CASSQDREQFF
NA | few | TRBJ2-1 | TRBV7-9 | TGTGCCAGCATTAGGCTCGGCGGTACTGAGCAGTTCTTC | CASIRLGGTEQFF
NA | few | TRBJ1-2 | TRBV10-2 | TGCGCCAGCAGCCCGATGAACTATGGCTACACCTTC | CASSPMNYGYTF
NA | many | TRBJ2-2 | TRBV18 | TGTGCCAGCTCACCCGCCGGGCCCTCCACCGGGGAGCTGTTTTTT | CASSPAGPSTGELFF
TRBD1 | NA | TRBJ1-1 | TRBV15 | TGTGTCACCAGCACACAGGGGACTAGCACTGAAGCTTTCTTT | CVTSTQGTSTEAFF
TRBD1 | NA | TRBJ2-3 | TRBV12-3/TRBV12-4 | TGTGCCAGCAGTTTAGCGCGCAGGGGGTTGTTGGGCACAGATACGCAGTATTTT | CASSLARRGLLGTDTQYF
NA | few | TRBJ2-7 | TRBV20-1 | TGCAGTGCTGCGACGGGTCCGGATCCCGAGCAGTACTTC | CSAATGPDPEQYF
TRBD1 | many | TRBJ2-1 | TRBV20-1 | TGCAGTGCTTACCGGGACAGGGGTCATGAGCAGTTCTTC | CSAYRDRGHEQFF
NA | many | TRBJ2-7 | TRBV28 | TGTGCCAGCATAAGAGGTCAGGGAAGCGAGCAGTACTTC | CASIRGQGSEQYF